This section outlines one T cell receptor beta chain sequence together with its context. What this receptor recognizes is not known. Base qualities are missing; no much larger clone stands one base away. The CDR3 spans 15 residues, from the cysteine through the phenylalanine. CDR3 DNA only is kept here, 45 bases in frame from base 1. The germline V gene (reference sequence) gives CDR1 as SGHAT and CDR2 as FQDESV. At the junction V is shortened by 6 bases and J by 6 bases, with 18 bases in between. This specimen comes from a study of T cells and copy number aberrations in small-cell lung cancer (dated by TCRdb to the early 2020s). Concerning the study at large: Whole-exome sequencing of the same tumor regions was paired with TCR repertoire sequencing so that T cell metrics could be related to mutations and copy number aberrations. Tumor TCR data existed for some 17 patients, while about 13 patients had TCR data covering both tumor and normal tissue. Results and caveats for the whole study, not just this receptor: All specimens consisted of formalin-fixed paraffin-embedded tissue, which is known to introduce sequencing artifacts. A small sample size, resulting from surgical resection being uncommon in small-cell lung cancer, limited the study, and the findings need validation. Lower T-cell density, richness and clonality were observed in tumors than in adjacent lung tissue, although the difference in density was not significant.

The donors were limited-stage small-cell lung cancer patients whose surgical resection took place in Hangzhou, China, between the late 2000s and the early 2020s. All donors were treated with upfront surgery without preoperative chemotherapy or radiotherapy, and immunotherapy was not given to any donor before or after surgery. All 19 patients in the sequenced cohort were smokers or heavy second-hand smokers. Adjacent normal lung was collected at least 2 cm from the tumor margin and was morphologically confirmed by two pathologists to be free of malignant cells. To characterize heterogeneity of the T cell repertoire, the study applied multi-region TCR-beta sequencing to resected limited-stage small-cell lung cancers and to tumor-adjacent lung tissue. The AllPrep DNA/RNA FFPE Kit (Qiagen) was used to extract genomic DNA from FFPE tissue. TCR-beta CDR3 regions were amplified from genomic DNA with the immunoSEQ hsTCRB Kit using multiplexed V- and J-gene primers. Unique DNA barcodes were added in a second PCR, and the samples were pooled together with one negative control and one positive control. Sequencing of the pooled TCR-beta libraries was performed on an Illumina MiSeq using a 150-cycle paired-end protocol. The original methods were these. Raw sequencing data were processed by Adaptive Biotechnologies into a report with normalized, annotated TCR-beta repertoires. T-cell density was calculated by normalizing TCR-beta templates to usable DNA, with usable DNA estimated through amplification of housekeeping genes. Richness counted unique rearrangements, and clonality was defined as 1 minus Pielou's evenness. As stored in TCRdb, this immuneACCESS dataset retains in-frame rearrangements with V and J assigned. A fraction of the clones does not appear; measured against another copy, unresolved V genes explain less than half of the discrepancy, and the remainder lacks a known reason. That table supplies the V and J calls and clone size; D and trimming were determined from the DNA. This sample has 2,400 or so clones in its table, and approximately 82% of those were observed once. The biggest ten clones account for 5.3% of the sample.

The rearranged segments are TRBV11-1 and TRBJ2-4; the D gene is perhaps TRBD2, on 6 matching bases. The sequenced sample consisted of normal tissue next to the tumor. The TCR sequence derives from a woman in her 50s with small cell lung cancer. The CDR3 corresponds to CASSYGGGFGNIQYF. The DNA sequence is as follows: TGTGCCAGCAGTTATGGGGGAGGTTTTGGAAACATTCAGTACTTC.